Detailed here is one TCR beta chain. Profiled with immunoSEQ multiplex PCR; TCRdb holds only in-frame clones, not every one. The sample records about 200,000 clones, roughly 87% being singletons. J was trimmed by 5 bases and V by 2 bases; bases with no gene match: 2. This CDR3 has 15 residues. Germline assignment: CDR1 MNHEY and CDR2 SVGAGI. The source of the sample is a study of blood T cell repertoires in COVID-19. Study-level background: Acute and convalescent COVID-19 specimens originated in the United States, Italy and Spain.

The genes are TRBV6-5 and TRBJ2-1; 11 bases agree with TRBD2. The receptor comes from a middle-aged man with active or convalescent COVID-19. The source material was peripheral blood. CDR3 in DNA: TGTGCCAGCAGTTACCTGGGACTAGCGGACAATGAGCAGTTCTTC. Encoded protein: CASSYLGLADNEQFF.